This passage covers 9 T cell receptor beta chains from one sample sequenced in a study of T cells in women clearing cervical HPV infection. Clones were sequenced by immunoSEQ multiplex PCR, and TCRdb holds only the in-frame ones, with some missing. The sample shows about 30,000 clones, and 3.1% sits with its ten largest clones. Sequenced sample: blood buffy coat. These receptors originate from a woman aged 18-70 years with a cervical HPV16 infection that either progressed to CIN3+ or cleared (not recorded which).

About this clone: The CDR3 end falls 3 residues outside the read, so it is completed with the germline J gene. The chain uses TRBV9 and TRBJ2-2, with TRBD2 as a possible D gene (5 bases). Germline V gene lookup returns CDR1 SGDLS and CDR2 YYNGEE. V lost 0 bases and J lost 3, with 9 bases in between. The CDR3 is made up of 15 amino acids. CDR3 amino acids: CASSVARGYTGELFF. The CDR3 DNA, read in part, is TGTGCCAGCAGCGTAGCTCGGGGATACACCGGGGAG.

With regard to this clone: The read falls 3 residues short of the CDR3 end, and the missing part is taken from the germline J gene. The chain recombines TRBV19 with TRBJ2-3; 9 bases are shared with TRBD1. CDR1 and CDR2 (germline): LNHDA, SQIVND (reference sequence). The CDR3 runs to 15 residues. V was clipped by 8 bases and J by 0 bases; unmatched bases: 6. The CDR3 sequence is CASGHRGLSTDTQYF. The sequenced part of the CDR3 DNA is TGTGCCAGTGGGCACAGGGGGCTAAGCACAGATACG. The entire variable domain, with the rest obtained from reference TRBV19 and TRBJ2-3, is as follows: DGGITQSPKYLFRKEGQNVTLSCEQNLNHDAMYWYRQDPGQGLRLIYYSQIVNDFQKGDIAEGYSVSREKKESFPLTVTSAQKNPTAFYLCASGHRGLSTDTQYFGPGTRLTVL.

As to this clone: Read data end 3 residues before the CDR3 end; the end is taken from the germline J gene. The rearrangement joins TRBV7-7 to TRBJ2-5; maybe TRBD2 (7 bases). Germline assignment: CDR1 SSHAT and CDR2 FNYEAQ (reference sequence). CDR3 length: 15 residues. With 1 base removed from V and 2 bases from J, the gap between germline ends came to 11 bases. Partial CDR3 DNA: TGTGCCAGCAGCTTAGGGCGGGGGCAACAAGAGACC. This codes for CASSLGRGQQET. The entire CDR3 protein is CASSLGRGQQETQYF.

On this clone: From the germline J gene comes the end of the CDR3, since the read stops 3 residues before it. This CDR3 is also generated by other DNA sequences in the sample. V and J are TRBV23-1 and TRBJ1-3, with D maybe TRBD1 (5 bases). TRBV23-1 is designated an ORF whose function remains uncertain. Trimming shortened V by 4 bases and J by 0 bases, and 19 bases separated the two germline ends. The CDR3 runs to 18 residues. Partial CDR3 DNA: TGCGCCAGCAGTCCAAAATCGCGGACACGAGCCTCTGGAAACACC. This translates into CASSPKSRTRASGNT. The whole CDR3 sequence reads CASSPKSRTRASGNTIYF.

Points on this clone: The CDR3 is cut off 3 residues early in the read; its end comes from the germline J gene. The chain joins TRBV5-1 to TRBJ1-4, with 9 bases identical to TRBD1. CDR3 size: 15 residues. Germline values: CDR1 SGHRS, CDR2 YFSETQ. V shed 0 bases and J 8 bases; nucleotides not matched to a gene: 5. The CDR3 reads CASSLAGTGQEKLFF. The part of the CDR3 DNA that was read is TGCGCCAGCAGCTTGGCCGGGACAGGGCAAGAAAAA.

Concerning this clone: The CDR3 is cut off 3 residues early in the read; its end comes from the germline J gene. V usage is TRBV9 and J usage is TRBJ2-3; D gene ambiguous. Germline V gives CDR1 SGDLS, CDR2 YYNGEE. Trimming took 0 bases from V and 6 from J, leaving 11 bases between them. The CDR3 spans 14 residues. The sequenced part of the CDR3 DNA is TGTGCCAGCAGCGTAGAGCCCGGCAGGGATACG. Encoded protein: CASSVEPGRDT. In full, the CDR3 is CASSVEPGRDTQYF.

With regard to this clone: The CDR3 end lies 3 residues beyond the end of the read and is filled in from the germline J gene. The V gene is TRBV3-1 (or the pseudogene TRBV3-2), the J gene TRBJ2-5; 8 positions match TRBD1. CDR1 LGHDT and CDR2 YNNKEL come from the germline V gene (reference sequence). V trimming: 0 bases; J trimming: 5 bases; junction bases outside the gene matches: 11. The CDR3 has 17 residues. The CDR3 bases that were read are TGTGCCAGCAGCCAAGATTGGATTCAGGGGGCGGGGGAGACC. This sequence encodes CASSQDWIQGAGET. The CDR3 in full is CASSQDWIQGAGETQYF.

Of note for this clone: The CDR3 end is not reached by the read, which stops 3 residues before it; the germline J gene fills it in. V is TRBV14 and J is TRBJ1-2; 7 bases align to TRBD1. V gave up 0 bases and J gave up 7 bases; unmatched junction bases: 8. The length of the CDR3 is 15 residues. CDR1 is SGHDN and CDR2 is FVKESK in the germline V gene. The chain's CDR3 is CASSQEALTGFGYTF. The covered CDR3 bases are TGTGCCAGCAGCCAAGAAGCCCTGACAGGGTTTGGC.

CDR3 sequence reads: CASMFSQGYEQYF. Partial CDR3 DNA: TGCGCCAGCATGTTTAGCCAAGGATACGAG. The chain uses TRBV5-1 and TRBJ2-7; D not resolved. The read is 3 residues too short to cover the CDR3 end, so that end is filled in from the germline J gene. Germline V gene lookup returns CDR1 SGHRS and CDR2 YFSETQ. V shed 6 bases and J shed 4 bases, with 14 bases lying between them. This CDR3 has 13 amino acids.